This record looks at one TCR beta chain sequence and its context. Its antigen is undetermined. One end of the junction is discordant with germline, which a read error may explain. This entry belongs to a study of tumor-infiltrating lymphocytes in primary liver carcinoma. About the study: Between 4.2 and 10 cm across, the tumors were all of stage T1-T3 N0M0. Findings and limits, study-wide: The proportion of top clones found throughout all five tumor regions was only about 7-25%.

This CDR3 spans 17 amino acids. Germline CDR1 is SGHAT and CDR2 is FQDESV (reference sequence). Reverse transcription of roughly 480 ng total RNA with a constant-region primer produced TCR beta cDNA. Amplification in three nested multiplex PCR rounds with slightly modified ARM-PCR gave rise to TCR beta libraries. Each of the first two PCR rounds ran nine to ten cycles with TRBV1-TRBV30 forward and C-beta reverse primers. TCRdb passed the multiplex PCR reads through MiXCR, listing each CDR3 protein once. Of about 35,000 distinct CDR3 sequences in the sample, 70% to 85% were seen once. For each extraction, RNA and DNA were obtained together from around 18-30 mg of unsorted bulk tissue. The study sampled five separate regions from each tumor.

The sample consisted of liver tumor tissue from sampling region 4. This sample's subset: tumor region T4, right-lateral pole. The clonotype was recovered from a man aged 40-50 years with primary liver carcinoma and hepatitis B virus infection. V and J are TRBV11-1 and TRBJ2-1; 9 nucleotides line up with TRBD2. The CDR3 coding sequence is TGTGCCAGCAGCTCCTCTCCTGGCGGGAGGGCCATTAGTGAGCAGTTCTTT. The encoded protein is CASSSSPGGRAISEQFF.